This T cell receptor beta chain was documented in a study of blood T cell repertoires in COVID-19. Study details: COVID-19 samples collected from the United States, Italy and Spain covered acute and convalescent phases. In each case, the material was cDNA or gDNA derived from T cells, B-cell-depleted T cells, or PBMCs.

In the source study's methods: Estimated nucleated cell counts came from reference gene primer amplification. Profiling relied on immunoSEQ multiplex PCR, and the TCRdb table lists in-frame clones only, not all of them. V, J and clone size were drawn from that table, and D and trimming were deduced from the DNA. The repertoire consists of approximately 270,000 clones, with about 89% occurring once and the leading ten covering around 0.84%. The germline V and J ends were trimmed by 0 bases and 1 base, with 9 bases remaining between them. CDR3 length: 15 amino acids. CDR1 is ENHRY, CDR2 SYGVKD, per germline.

Input material: peripheral blood. This receptor was taken from a man aged 25-40 years with acute or convalescent COVID-19. This chain uses TRBV10-3 with TRBJ1-1, with TRBD1 as a possible D gene (5 bases). CDR3: CAISESTGSNTEAFF. CDR3 nucleotide sequence: TGTGCCATCAGTGAGTCTACAGGATCGAACACTGAAGCTTTCTTT.